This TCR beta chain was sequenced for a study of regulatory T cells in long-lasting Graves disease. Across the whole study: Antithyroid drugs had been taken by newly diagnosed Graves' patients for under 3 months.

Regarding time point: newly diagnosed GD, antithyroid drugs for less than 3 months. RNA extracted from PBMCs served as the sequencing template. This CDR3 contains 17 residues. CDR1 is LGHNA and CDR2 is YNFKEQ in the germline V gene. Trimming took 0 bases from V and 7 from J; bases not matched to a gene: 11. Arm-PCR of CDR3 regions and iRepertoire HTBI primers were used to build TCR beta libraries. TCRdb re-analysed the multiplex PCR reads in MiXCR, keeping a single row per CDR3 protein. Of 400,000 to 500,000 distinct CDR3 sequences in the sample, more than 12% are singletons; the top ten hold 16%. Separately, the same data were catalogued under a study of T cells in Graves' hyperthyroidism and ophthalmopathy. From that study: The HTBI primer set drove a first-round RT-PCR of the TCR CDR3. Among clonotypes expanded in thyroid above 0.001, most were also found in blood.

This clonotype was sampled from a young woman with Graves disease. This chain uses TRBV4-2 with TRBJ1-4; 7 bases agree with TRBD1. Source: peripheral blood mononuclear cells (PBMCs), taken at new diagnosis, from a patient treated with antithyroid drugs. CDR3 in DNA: TGTGCCAGCAGCCAAGAGAGTGTGGCAGGGGGGGGTGAAAAACTGTTTTTT. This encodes CASSQESVAGGGEKLFF.